Following are 7 T cell receptor beta chains from one sample sequenced in a study of brain metastases from non-small cell lung cancer. The method was immunoSEQ multiplex PCR; TCRdb's version includes in-frame clones alone and lacks a portion of them. The sample consists of 1,500 to 2,000 clones, about nine tenths of them appearing once. The sample taken for sequencing was tumor-adjacent normal tissue. These receptors were obtained from a donor at least 40 years old with non-small cell lung cancer.

This chain uses TRBV19 with TRBJ1-1, with D tentatively TRBD1 (5 bases). V was pared by 1 base and J by 1 base, with 7 bases between. The CDR3 is made up of 14 amino acids. The germline V gene has CDR1 LNHDA and CDR2 SQIVND (reference sequence). CDR3 sequence reads: CASSIGGGNTEAFF. CDR3 bases: TGTGCCAGTAGTATAGGTGGGGGGAACACTGAAGCTTTCTTT.

The chain uses TRBV5-1 and TRBJ1-5, with D hard to call. The germline CDR1 and CDR2 sequences are SGHRS and YFSETQ. The ends were cut back, 0 bases at V and 6 bases at J, with 4 bases in the middle. The CDR3 is made up of 12 amino acids. CDR3 protein: CASSLDGQPQHF. DNA of the CDR3: TGCGCCAGCAGCTTGGACGGTCAGCCCCAGCATTTT.

The V and J genes are TRBV19 and TRBJ1-1; D is uncertain. The length of the CDR3 is 13 residues. CDR1 and CDR2 (germline): LNHDA, SQIVND (reference sequence). V was shortened by 6 bases and J by 6 bases, with 14 bases between the two germline ends. This CDR3 reads CASRFRAEPEAFF. CDR3 nucleotide sequence: TGTGCCAGTAGATTCCGCGCGGAGCCTGAAGCTTTCTTT.

The V gene is TRBV7-9, the J gene TRBJ1-1; D unclear. Trimming left V 5 bases short and J 0 bases short, with 16 bases between. From germline, CDR1 is SEHNR and CDR2 FQNEAQ (reference sequence). CDR3 length: 16 amino acids. CDR3 loop: CASSPTYGSLNTEAFF. The DNA of the CDR3 is TGTGCCAGCAGCCCTACCTACGGTAGTTTGAACACTGAAGCTTTCTTT.

The chain combines TRBV2 with TRBJ2-2, with D possibly matching TRBD2 (5 bases). Per the germline V gene, CDR1 is SNHLY and CDR2 is FYNNEI. Trimming shortened V by 5 bases and J by 3 bases, and 10 bases separated the two germline ends. The CDR3 is 14 amino acids. The CDR3 DNA follows: TGTGCCAGCAGTTCGGACTGGGACACCGGGGAGCTGTTTTTT. This codes for CASSSDWDTGELFF.

The chain couples TRBV6-8 to TRBJ2-7, with D possibly being TRBD1 (6 bases). Germline V lookup: CDR1 MNHGY, CDR2 SAAAGT. Trimming stripped 4 bases from V and 0 bases from J, with 13 bases between. This CDR3 comprises 15 residues. The CDR3 reads CASSWVQGSSYEQYF. The DNA of the CDR3 is TGTGCCAGCAGTTGGGTCCAGGGGAGCTCCTACGAGCAGTACTTC.

The chain recombines TRBV7-2 with TRBJ1-4; TRBD1 is a possible D gene (6 bases). The CDR3 runs 15 residues. In germline, CDR1 is SGHTA, CDR2 FQGNSA. Trimming pared 1 base from V and 3 bases from J, leaving 9 bases between. CDR3 bases: TGTGCCAGCAGCTTAGACGGACAGCCTAATGAAAAACTGTTTTTT. It is translated as CASSLDGQPNEKLFF. The full variable domain, in which reference TRBV7-2 and TRBJ1-4 provide the parts outside the CDR3, is GAGVSQSPSNKVTEKGKDVELRCDPISGHTALYWYRQSLGQGLEFLIYFQGNSAPDKSGLPSDRFSAERTGGSVSTLTIQRTQQEDSAVYLCASSLDGQPNEKLFFGSGTQLSVL.